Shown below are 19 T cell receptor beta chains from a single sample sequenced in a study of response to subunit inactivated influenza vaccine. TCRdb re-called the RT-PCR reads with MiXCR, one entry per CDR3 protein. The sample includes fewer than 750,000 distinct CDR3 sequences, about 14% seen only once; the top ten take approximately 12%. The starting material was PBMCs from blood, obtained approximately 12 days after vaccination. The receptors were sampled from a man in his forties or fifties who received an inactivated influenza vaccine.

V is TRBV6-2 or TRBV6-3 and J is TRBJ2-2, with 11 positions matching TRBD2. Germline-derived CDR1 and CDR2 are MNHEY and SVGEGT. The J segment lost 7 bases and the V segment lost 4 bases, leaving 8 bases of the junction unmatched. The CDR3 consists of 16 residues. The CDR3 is CASSSISGGADGELFF. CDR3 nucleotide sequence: TGTGCCAGCAGTTCAATTAGCGGGGGGGCCGACGGGGAGCTGTTTTTT.

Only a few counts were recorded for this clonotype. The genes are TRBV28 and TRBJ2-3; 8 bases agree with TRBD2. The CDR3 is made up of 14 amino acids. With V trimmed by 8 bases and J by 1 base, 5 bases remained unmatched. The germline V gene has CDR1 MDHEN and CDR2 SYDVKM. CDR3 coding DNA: TGTGCCAGCTCTGGACTAGCCGGCACAGATACGCAGTATTTT. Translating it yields CASSGLAGTDTQYF.

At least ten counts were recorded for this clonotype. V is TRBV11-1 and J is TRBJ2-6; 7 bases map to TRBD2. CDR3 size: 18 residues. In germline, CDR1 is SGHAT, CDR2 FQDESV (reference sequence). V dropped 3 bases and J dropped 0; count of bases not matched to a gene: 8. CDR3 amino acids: CASSFAAGRISGANVLTF. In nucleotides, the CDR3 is TGTGCCAGCAGCTTTGCAGCGGGGAGGATCTCTGGGGCCAACGTCCTGACTTTC.

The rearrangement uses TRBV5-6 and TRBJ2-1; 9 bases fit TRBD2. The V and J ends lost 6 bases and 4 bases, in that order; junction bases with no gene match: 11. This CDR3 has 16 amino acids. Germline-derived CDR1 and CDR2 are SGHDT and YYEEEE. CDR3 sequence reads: CASNPTSGLQYNEQFF. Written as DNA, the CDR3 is TGTGCCAGCAACCCTACTAGCGGGCTGCAGTACAATGAGCAGTTCTTC.

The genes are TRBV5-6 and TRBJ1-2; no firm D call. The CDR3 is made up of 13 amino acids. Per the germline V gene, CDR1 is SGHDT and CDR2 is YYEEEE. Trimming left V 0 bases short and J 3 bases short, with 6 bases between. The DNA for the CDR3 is TGTGCCAGCAGCTTGGAACTCTACTATGGCTACACCTTC. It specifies CASSLELYYGYTF. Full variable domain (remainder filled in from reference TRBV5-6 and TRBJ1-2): DAGVTQSPTHLIKTRGQQVTLRCSPKSGHDTVSWYQQALGQGPQFIFQYYEEEERQRGNFPDRFSGHQFPNYSSELNVNALLLGDSALYLCASSLELYYGYTFGSGTRLTVV.

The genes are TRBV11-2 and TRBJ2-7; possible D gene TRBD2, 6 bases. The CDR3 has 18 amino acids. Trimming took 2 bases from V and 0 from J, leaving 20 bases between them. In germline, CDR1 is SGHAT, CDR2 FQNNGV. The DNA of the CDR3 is TGTGCCAGCAGCTTAATAAAGGGTGTTAGCGGAAACTCCTACGAGCAGTACTTC. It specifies CASSLIKGVSGNSYEQYF.

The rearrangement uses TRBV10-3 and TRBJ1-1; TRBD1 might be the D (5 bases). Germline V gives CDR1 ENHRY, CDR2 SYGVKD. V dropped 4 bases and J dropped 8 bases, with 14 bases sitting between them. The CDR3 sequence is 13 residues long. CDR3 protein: CAISGAQGSEAFF. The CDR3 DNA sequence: TGTGCCATCAGTGGGGCGCAGGGTTCCGAAGCTTTCTTT.

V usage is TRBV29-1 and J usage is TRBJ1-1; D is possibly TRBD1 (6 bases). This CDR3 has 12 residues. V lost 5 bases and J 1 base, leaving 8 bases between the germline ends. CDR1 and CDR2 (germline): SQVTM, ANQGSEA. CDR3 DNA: TGCAGCGTTCGGACAGAGAACACTGAAGCTTTCTTT. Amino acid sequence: CSVRTENTEAFF.

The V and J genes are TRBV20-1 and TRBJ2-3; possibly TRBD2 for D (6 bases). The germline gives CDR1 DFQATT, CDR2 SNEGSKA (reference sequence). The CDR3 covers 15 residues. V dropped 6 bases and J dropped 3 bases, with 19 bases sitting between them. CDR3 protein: CSAGPIGGITDTQYF. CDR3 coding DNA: TGCAGTGCGGGTCCCATTGGCGGGATAACAGATACGCAGTATTTT.

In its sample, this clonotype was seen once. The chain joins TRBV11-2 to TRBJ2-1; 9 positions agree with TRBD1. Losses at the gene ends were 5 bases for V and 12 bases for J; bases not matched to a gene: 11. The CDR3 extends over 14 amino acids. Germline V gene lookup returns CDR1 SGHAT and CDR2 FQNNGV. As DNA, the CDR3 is TGTGCCAGCAGCGAATCCGGGACAGGGCTGTGGCAGTTCTTC. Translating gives CASSESGTGLWQFF.

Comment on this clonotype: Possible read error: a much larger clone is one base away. Here the CDR3 reads CASRATSTDTQYF. The CDR3 DNA reads TGTGCCAGCAGAGCGACTAGCACAGATACGCAGTATTTT. The chain has TRBV6-2 or TRBV6-3 and TRBJ2-3; no definite D call. Trimming stripped 6 bases from V and 0 bases from J, with 7 bases between. This CDR3 is built from 13 residues. Germline V lookup: CDR1 MNHEY, CDR2 SVGEGT.

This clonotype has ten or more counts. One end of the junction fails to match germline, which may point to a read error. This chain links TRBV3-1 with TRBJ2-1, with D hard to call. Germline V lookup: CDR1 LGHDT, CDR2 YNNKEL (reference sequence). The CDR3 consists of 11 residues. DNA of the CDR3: TGCGCCAGCAGCCAAGGTAATGAGCAGTTCTTC. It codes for CASSQGNEQFF.

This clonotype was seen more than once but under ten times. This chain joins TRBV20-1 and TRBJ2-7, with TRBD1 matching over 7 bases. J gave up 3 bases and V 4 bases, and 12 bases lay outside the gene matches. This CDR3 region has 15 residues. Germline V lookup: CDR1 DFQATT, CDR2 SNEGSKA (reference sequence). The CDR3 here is CSATGQPKLFYEQYF. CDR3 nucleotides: TGCAGTGCTACGGGACAGCCAAAACTATTCTACGAGCAGTACTTC.

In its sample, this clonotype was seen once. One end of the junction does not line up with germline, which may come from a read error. The CDR3, as DNA: TGTGTCAGCAGTGACAGAATCGGCGGCAGGGTTGTAGCTTTCTTT. Its translation: CVSSDRIGGRVVAFF. The rearrangement links TRBV6-4 to TRBJ1-1; tentative D call: TRBD1 (5 bases). CDR3 size: 15 residues. Germline CDR1 and CDR2: MRHNA and SNTAGT.

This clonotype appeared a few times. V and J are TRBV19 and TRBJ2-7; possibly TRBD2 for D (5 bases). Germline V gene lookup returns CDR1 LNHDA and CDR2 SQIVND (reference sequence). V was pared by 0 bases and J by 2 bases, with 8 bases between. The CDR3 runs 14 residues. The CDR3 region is CASSIDGKPYEQYF. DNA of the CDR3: TGTGCCAGTAGTATAGACGGGAAACCCTACGAGCAGTACTTC.

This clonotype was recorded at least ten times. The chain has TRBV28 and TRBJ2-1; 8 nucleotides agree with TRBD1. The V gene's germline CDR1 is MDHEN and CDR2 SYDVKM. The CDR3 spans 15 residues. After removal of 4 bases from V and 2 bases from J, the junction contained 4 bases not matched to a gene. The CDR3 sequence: CASSSTGAAYNEQFF. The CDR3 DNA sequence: TGTGCCAGCAGTTCGACAGGGGCGGCCTACAATGAGCAGTTCTTC. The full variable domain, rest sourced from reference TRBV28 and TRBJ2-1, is DVKVTQSSRYLVKRTGEKVFLECVQDMDHENMFWYRQDPGLGLRLIYFSYDVKMKEKGDIPEGYSVSREKKERFSLILESASTNQTSMYLCASSSTGAAYNEQFFGPGTRLTVL.

CDR3 DNA: TGCGCCAGCAGCCGACAGGCGGACAATGAAAAACTGTTTTTT. It codes for CASSRQADNEKLFF. V is TRBV5-1 and J is TRBJ1-4; D may be TRBD1 (6 bases). The V end was cut by 4 bases, the J end by 5 bases, with 12 bases between. The CDR3 runs 14 residues. Germline V CDR1 and CDR2: SGHRS, YFSETQ.

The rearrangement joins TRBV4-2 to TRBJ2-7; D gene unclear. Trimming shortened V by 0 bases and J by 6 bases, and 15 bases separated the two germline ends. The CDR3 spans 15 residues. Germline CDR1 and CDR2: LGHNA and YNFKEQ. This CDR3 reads CASSQDQLTPFEQYF. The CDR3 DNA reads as TGTGCCAGCAGCCAAGATCAACTGACGCCTTTCGAGCAGTACTTC.

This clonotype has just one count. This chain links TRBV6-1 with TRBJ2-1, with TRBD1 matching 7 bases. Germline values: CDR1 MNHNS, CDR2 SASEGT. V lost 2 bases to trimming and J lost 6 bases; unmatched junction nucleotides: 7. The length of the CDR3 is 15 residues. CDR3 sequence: CASSETGQIVNEQFF. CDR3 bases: TGTGCCAGCAGTGAAACGGGACAGATAGTCAATGAGCAGTTCTTC.